This T cell receptor (beta chain) is from a study of cytomegalovirus exposure and HLA in healthy donors. The study's findings and limits: In an earlier analysis, productive rearrangement rates for most beta V segments clustered near 87% or 30%. Later on, an analysis found that several of the most significant clusters appeared to be linked to common viral pathogens, which included parvovirus B19. Specificity for CMV antigens was confirmed in vitro for three of the CMV-associated chains.

In the PCR, 60 Vbeta and 13 Jbeta primers were used. Data came from immunoSEQ multiplex PCR; TCRdb stores just in-frame clones and leaves some out. The sample lists under 200,000 clones, approximately 83% seen once, with roughly 10% in the top ten. Concerning this clone: The antigen remains undetermined.

This CDR3 is built from 13 residues. Germline-derived CDR1 and CDR2 are SQVTM and ANQGSEA. Trimming removed 7 bases from V and 3 bases from J; junction bases left unmatched: 6. Material: PBMCs. J is TRBJ2-7 and V is TRBV29-1, with 10 bases fitting TRBD2. The receptor was derived from a man aged 18 to 30 in good health and CMV-seropositive. The CDR3 DNA sequence: TGCAGCGGTGGGACTAGCGACCTCTACGAGCAGTACTTC. Amino acids: CSGGTSDLYEQYF.